This TCR beta chain comes out of a study of CD8+ T cells in alopecia areata. Reverse transcribed after extraction, RNA yielded cDNA as the sequencing template. The assay was immunoSEQ multiplex PCR, and TCRdb's table has in-frame clones only and misses some. Of roughly 140,000 clones in the sample, 40% to 65% are singletons; the top ten hold 19%. This clone was recorded a few times. Per germline, CDR1 SEHNR and CDR2 FQNEAQ (reference sequence). Trimming shortened V by 5 bases and J by 1 base, and 8 bases separated the two germline ends. CDR3 length equals 13 residues. The source of this sequence is a human donor with alopecia areata. The sample was CD8+ T cells sorted from blood, taken at week 0. The chain carries TRBV7-9 and TRBJ1-1; a weak D match, TRBD1 (6 bases). CDR3 nucleotide sequence: TGTGCCAGCAGCATGACAGGGAACACTGAAGCTTTCTTT. Residues: CASSMTGNTEAFF.